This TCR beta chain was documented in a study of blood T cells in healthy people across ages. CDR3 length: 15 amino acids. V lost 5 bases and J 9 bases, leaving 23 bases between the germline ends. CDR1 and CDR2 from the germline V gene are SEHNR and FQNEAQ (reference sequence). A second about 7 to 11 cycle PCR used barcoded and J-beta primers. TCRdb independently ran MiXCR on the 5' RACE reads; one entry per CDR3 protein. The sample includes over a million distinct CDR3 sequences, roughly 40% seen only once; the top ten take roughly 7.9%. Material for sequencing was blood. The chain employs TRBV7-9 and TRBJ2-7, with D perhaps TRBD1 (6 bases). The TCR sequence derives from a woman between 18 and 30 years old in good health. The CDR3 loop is CASSRGAGQGSWQYF. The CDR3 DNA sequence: TGTGCCAGCAGCAGAGGCGCTGGTCAGGGGTCCTGGCAGTACTTC.